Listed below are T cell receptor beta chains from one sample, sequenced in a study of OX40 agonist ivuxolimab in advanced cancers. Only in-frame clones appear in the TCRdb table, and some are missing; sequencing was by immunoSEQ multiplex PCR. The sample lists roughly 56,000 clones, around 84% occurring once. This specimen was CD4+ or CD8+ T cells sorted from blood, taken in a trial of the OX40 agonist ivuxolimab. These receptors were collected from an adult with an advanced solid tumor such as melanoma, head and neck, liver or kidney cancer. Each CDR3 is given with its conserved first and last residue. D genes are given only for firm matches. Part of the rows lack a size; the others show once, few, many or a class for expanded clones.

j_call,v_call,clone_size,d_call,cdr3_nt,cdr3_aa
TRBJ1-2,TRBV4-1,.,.,TGCGCCAGCAGCCATGACGCGGGGTTACGCGGCTACACCTTC,CASSHDAGLRGYTF
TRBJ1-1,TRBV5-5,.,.,TGTGCCAGCAGCTTGTGGGCAGTGAACACTGAAGCTTTCTTT,CASSLWAVNTEAFF
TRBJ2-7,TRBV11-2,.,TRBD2,TGTGCCAGCAGCTTAGGCGGGAGCTCCTACGAGCAGTACTTC,CASSLGGSSYEQYF
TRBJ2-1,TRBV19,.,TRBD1,TGTGCCAGTAGTACCGGACAGGCTTTGAGCTCCTACAATGAGCAGTTCTTC,CASSTGQALSSYNEQFF
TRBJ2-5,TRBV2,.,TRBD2,TGTGCCAGCAGTGAACCGGCTAGCGGGGCGTTGGAGACCCAGTACTTC,CASSEPASGALETQYF
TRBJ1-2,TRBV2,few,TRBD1,TGTGCCAGCAGTCAGGGGGGCTATGGCTACACCTTC,CASSQGGYGYTF
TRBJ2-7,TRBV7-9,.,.,TGTGCCAGCAGCCGGGACAACTACGAGCAGTACTTC,CASSRDNYEQYF
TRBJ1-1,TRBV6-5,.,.,TGTGCCAGCAGCGGACAGACAAACACTGAAGCTTTCTTT,CASSGQTNTEAFF
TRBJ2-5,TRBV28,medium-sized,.,TGTGCCAGCAGTCCGGGGGACCAAGAGACCCAGTACTTC,CASSPGDQETQYF
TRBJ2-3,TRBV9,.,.,TGTGCCAGCAGCCGGAAACGATACAGGGCGGGTAGCACAGATACGCAGTATTTT,CASSRKRYRAGSTDTQYF
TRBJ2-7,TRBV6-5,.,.,TGTGCCAGCAGTTACGTCGGGAGCTCCTACGAGCAGTACTTC,CASSYVGSSYEQYF
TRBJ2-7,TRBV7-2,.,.,TGTGCCAGCAGCCCCAGGGGACGGATGAGCTCCTACGAGCAGTACTTC,CASSPRGRMSSYEQYF
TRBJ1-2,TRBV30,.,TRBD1,TGTGCCTGGAGTTGGACAGGGGGCGCCCGGGGCTACACCTTC,CAWSWTGGARGYTF
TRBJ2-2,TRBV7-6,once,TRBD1,TGTGCCAGCAGCTTACGCCAGGGGGTGAACACCGGGGAGCTGTTTTTT,CASSLRQGVNTGELFF
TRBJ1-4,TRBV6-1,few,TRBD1,TGTGCCAGCAGTGGGGACAGGCGATATAATGAAAAACTGTTTTTT,CASSGDRRYNEKLFF
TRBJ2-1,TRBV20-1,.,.,TGCAGTGCTAGTATTCAGCATGAGCAGTTCTTC,CSASIQHEQFF
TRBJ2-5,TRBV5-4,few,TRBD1,TGTGCCAGCAGCTCGCCAATGGACAGGGCGCAAGAGACCCAGTACTTC,CASSSPMDRAQETQYF
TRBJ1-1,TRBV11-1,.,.,TGTGCCAGCAGCTTAGCGCAGGCGATTGGTACTGAAGCTTTCTTT,CASSLAQAIGTEAFF
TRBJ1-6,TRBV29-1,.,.,TGCAGCGTTGAAACCCGCCCGGGGAGCTCCTATAATTCACCCCTCCACTTT,CSVETRPGSSYNSPLHF
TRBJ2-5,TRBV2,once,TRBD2,TGTGCCAGCAGGGGGGGGACTAGCGGGAGAGAGACCCAGTACTTC,CASRGGTSGRETQYF
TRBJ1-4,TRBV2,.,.,TGTGCCAGCAGGGACCCCGTGGCAGGGTGGGATTCAACTAATGAAAAACTGTTTTTT,CASRDPVAGWDSTNEKLFF
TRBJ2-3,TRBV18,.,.,TGTGCCAGCTCACGGCTAGTAACAGATACGCAGTATTTT,CASSRLVTDTQYF